A single T cell receptor beta chain is shown here with its context. The antigen is unknown. This specimen belongs to a study of T cells in narcolepsy. Study details: Patients with NT1 or NT2 and healthy control donors were enrolled.

Clones were sequenced by immunoSEQ multiplex PCR, and TCRdb holds only the in-frame ones, with some missing. The data hold 25,000 or so clones, with around 78% observed a single time. Broader study findings: Comparing one patient's CSF and blood CD4+ clonotypes highlighted HCRT- and TRIB2-specific autoreactive clonotypes. No autoreactive T cell clone sequences appeared in some memory CD4+ repertoires. Blood of same and different patients, but not healthy controls, reportedly held recurring autoreactive clonotypes.

With 5 bases clipped from V and 10 bases from J, the junction kept 11 bases outside the gene matches. Germline V gene data show CDR1 as MNHNS and CDR2 as SASEGT. The CDR3 contains 14 residues. This clonotype was sampled from a human donor with narcolepsy. Sequencing input: CD45RA- memory CD4+ T cells from PBMCs. The gene calls are TRBV6-1 and TRBJ1-1; TRBD1 matches 9 bases. For the CDR3, the DNA is TGTGCCAGCAGTTCGCGGACAGGGGAGATGGGAGCTTTCTTT. Translating it yields CASSSRTGEMGAFF.